Shown below are 4 T cell receptor beta chains from a single sample sequenced in a study of blood T cells in healthy people across ages. For the second PCR, which ran for roughly 6 to 12 cycles, a sample-barcoded 5' primer and a J-beta primer mix were used. TCRdb analysed the 5' RACE reads with MiXCR anew, one entry per CDR3 protein. The sample shows 1.5 million to 2 million distinct CDR3 sequences, 25% to 30% of them seen only once. The material sequenced was blood. These receptors were obtained from a woman aged 25-40 years in good health.

This clonotype was detected a few times. The chain joins TRBV2 to TRBJ2-4; D may be TRBD1 or TRBD2 (5 bases each). The germline CDR1 and CDR2 sequences are SNHLY and FYNNEI. V was cut by 4 bases and J by 0 bases, with 16 bases left in between. The CDR3 runs to 17 residues. The CDR3 protein is CASSGTGTPGAKNIQYF. The CDR3 bases are TGTGCCAGCAGTGGGACCGGGACCCCCGGAGCCAAAAACATTCAGTACTTC.

This clonotype was detected only a few times. V and J are TRBV7-2 and TRBJ2-7; 12 positions match TRBD2. This CDR3 is built from 15 residues. The V gene end was trimmed by 5 bases and the J gene end by 4 bases; junction bases not matched to a gene: 6. Germline CDR1 reads SGHTA; CDR2 reads FQGNSA. The CDR3 protein is CASSQTSGGFYEQYF. The CDR3, as DNA: TGTGCCAGCAGCCAGACTAGCGGGGGTTTTTACGAGCAGTACTTC.

This chain joins TRBV6-5 and TRBJ1-5; no clear D. Germline values: CDR1 MNHEY, CDR2 SVGAGI. There are 17 residues in the CDR3. Trimming shortened V by 0 bases and J by 4 bases, and 16 bases separated the two germline ends. CDR3 region: CASSYSRVGPSNQPQHF. Here the CDR3 DNA reads TGTGCCAGCAGTTACTCGAGAGTTGGACCCTCGAATCAGCCCCAGCATTTT.

The CDR3 protein is CASGWTSGRQYNEQFF. The CDR3 DNA reads TGTGCCAGCGGCTGGACTAGCGGGCGGCAATACAATGAGCAGTTCTTC. The chain carries TRBV12-3 or TRBV12-4 and TRBJ2-1; 11 bases align to TRBD2. CDR3 length: 16 residues. V dropped 8 bases and J dropped 4; count of bases not matched to a gene: 10.